This TCR beta chain originates from a study of blood T cell repertoires in COVID-19. For the study at large: Acute-phase and convalescent COVID-19 samples originated in the United States, Italy and Spain.

Study processing details: Amplification of reference gene primers was used by the study to estimate nucleated cell counts. Libraries were prepared by immunoSEQ multiplex PCR; TCRdb keeps only in-frame clonotypes and omits some of them. V, J and clone size reflect that table, while D and trimming were determined from the DNA. Of some 400,000 clones listed, approximately 92% were seen once; the top ten hold roughly 1.1%. Donors were grouped by their self-reported clinical history. Donors in Cohort 3 counted as recovered after two negative PCRs, clearance, or symptom resolution. Material: PBMCs or T cells enriched from blood (not recorded which). The sequence derives from a man aged 30 to 39 who had recovered from COVID-19.

The CDR3 bases are TGTGCCAGCAGTTACTCGAATCCCAGGGGGGCCCAGCCCCAGCATTTT. Its translation is CASSYSNPRGAQPQHF. This chain links TRBV6-5 with TRBJ1-5; TRBD1 matches at 7 bases. Germline lookup yields CDR1 MNHEY and CDR2 SVGAGI. Trimming took 0 bases from V and 7 from J; bases not matched to a gene: 9. CDR3 length: 16 amino acids.